These 26 T cell receptor beta chains were all obtained from the same sample, sequenced in a study of blood T cells in healthy people across ages. Sample-barcoded 5' priming and a J-beta primer mix drove a second PCR of about 6 to 12 cycles. TCRdb re-called the 5' RACE reads with MiXCR, one entry per CDR3 protein. In the table there are roughly 730,000 distinct CDR3 sequences, approximately 53% of which are singletons. Sequencing was carried out using blood. These receptor sequences come from a man aged 35 to 55 in good health.

This clonotype was seen a few times. V is TRBV7-9 and J is TRBJ2-5; TRBD2 agrees at 10 bases. The ends lost 5 bases at V and 4 bases at J; junction bases unmatched: 7. The germline V gene encodes CDR1 SEHNR and CDR2 FQNEAQ (reference sequence). The CDR3 covers 15 residues. CDR3 protein: CASSRLAGVGETQYF. Here the CDR3 DNA reads TGTGCCAGCAGCCGTCTAGCGGGAGTAGGAGAGACCCAGTACTTC.

This chain connects TRBV9 to TRBJ2-3, with 7 bases fitting TRBD1. V shed 3 bases and J 3 bases; nucleotides not matched to a gene: 4. There are 14 residues in the CDR3. CDR1 is SGDLS, CDR2 YYNGEE, per germline. The CDR3 is CASSAQTGTDTQYF. CDR3 coding DNA: TGTGCCAGCAGCGCTCAGACAGGGACAGATACGCAGTATTTT.

This clonotype was seen only a few times. The chain couples TRBV4-1 to TRBJ2-4; 9 bases fit TRBD2. J was trimmed by 8 bases and V by 0 bases; bases with no gene match: 2. CDR3 length: 14 residues. The germline V gene has CDR1 MGHRA and CDR2 YSYEKL. CDR3 protein: CASSQEGLADIQYF. DNA of the CDR3: TGCGCCAGCAGCCAAGAGGGACTAGCCGACATTCAGTACTTC.

The chain couples TRBV7-7 to TRBJ2-1, with 10 bases matching TRBD2. This CDR3 contains 16 residues. Germline lookup yields CDR1 SSHAT and CDR2 FNYEAQ (reference sequence). The ends lost 1 base at V and 5 bases at J; junction bases unmatched: 5. The chain's CDR3 is CASSLGSGRQDNEQFF. CDR3 DNA: TGTGCCAGCAGCTTAGGTAGCGGGAGGCAGGACAATGAGCAGTTCTTC.

The rearrangement links TRBV4-3 to TRBJ2-7; D tentatively reads TRBD1 or TRBD2 (5 bases each). The CDR3 runs 15 residues. Germline-derived CDR1 and CDR2 are LGHNA and YSLEER. V lost 3 bases, J lost 2 bases, and 14 bases lay in between. CDR3 in amino acids: CASSQFRDAAYEQYF. The CDR3 bases are TGCGCCAGCAGCCAGTTCCGGGACGCAGCCTACGAGCAGTACTTC.

The chain carries TRBV24-1 and TRBJ1-2; 8 bases are a match to TRBD1. CDR1 and CDR2 from the germline V gene are KGHDR and SFDVKD. The CDR3 runs to 13 residues. Trimming removed 5 bases from V and 5 bases from J; junction bases left unmatched: 3. CDR3 bases: TGTGCCACCAGTGCATACAGGGGGTATGGCTACACCTTC. Encoded protein: CATSAYRGYGYTF.

The genes are TRBV4-2 and TRBJ2-7, with 11 bases identical to TRBD2. With the DNA end fitting TRBJ2-5 better, the J assignment may be wrong. Germline V CDR1 and CDR2: LGHNA, YNFKEQ. The CDR3 loop spans 16 amino acids. Here the CDR3 reads CASSQGGLAVQETQYF. CDR3 nucleotides: TGTGCCAGCAGCCAAGGGGGACTAGCGGTGCAAGAGACCCAGTACTTC.

The genes are TRBV6-5 and TRBJ2-1, with 10 bases identical to TRBD2. This CDR3 has 15 residues. The germline V gene encodes CDR1 MNHEY and CDR2 SVGAGI. The V and J ends lost 7 bases and 8 bases, in that order; junction bases with no gene match: 11. The CDR3 DNA is TGTGCCAGCACCGACTCTAGCGGGAGTATAGATGAGCAGTTCTTC. Encoded protein: CASTDSSGSIDEQFF.

The chain uses TRBV20-1 and TRBJ2-1; 9 nucleotides line up with TRBD2. The junction had 12 bases not matched to a gene; V was cut back by 6 bases and J by 6 bases. Looked up from germline, CDR1 is DFQATT and CDR2 is SNEGSKA (reference sequence). The CDR3 loop spans 15 amino acids. CDR3 residues: CSAPHQPSGANEQFF. The DNA for the CDR3 is TGCAGTGCCCCCCACCAGCCTAGCGGGGCCAATGAGCAGTTCTTC.

This clonotype was seen once. The V gene is TRBV3-1, the J gene TRBJ2-5; maybe TRBD1 (5 bases). The CDR3 contains 15 residues. Trimming took off 0 bases at V and 2 bases at J, with 10 bases between the two ends. The germline V gene encodes CDR1 LGHDT and CDR2 YNNKEL (reference sequence). The CDR3 bases are TGTGCCAGCAGCCAAGATCAGGGAAAACAAGAGACCCAGTACTTC. This translates into CASSQDQGKQETQYF.

The rearrangement joins TRBV10-3 to TRBJ2-5; tentative D call: TRBD2 (5 bases). The V gene lost 10 bases and the J gene lost 2 bases, with 17 bases spanning the gap. The CDR3 length is 14 residues. Germline loops: CDR1 ENHRY, CDR2 SYGVKD. The CDR3 DNA follows: TGTGCCACTTCCTTAGTGGGAGAACAAGAGACCCAGTACTTC. It yields the protein CATSLVGEQETQYF.

This clonotype has more than one count but fewer than ten. The CDR3 region is CASSRTGDTDTQYF. DNA for the CDR3: TGTGCCAGCAGTCGGACAGGGGACACAGATACGCAGTATTTT. The chain uses TRBV28 and TRBJ2-3; TRBD1 matches at 9 bases. Trimming cost V 5 bases and J 2 bases; bases outside gene matches: 2. Germline V lookup: CDR1 MDHEN, CDR2 SYDVKM. This CDR3 has 14 residues.

The V gene is TRBV20-1, the J gene TRBJ2-1; 10 nucleotides line up with TRBD2. Unmatched junction bases numbered 8, after V lost 3 bases and J lost 0 bases. This CDR3 contains 17 residues. The germline V gene has CDR1 DFQATT and CDR2 SNEGSKA (reference sequence). This CDR3 reads CSASASGSANSYNEQFF. The DNA of the CDR3 is TGCAGTGCTAGTGCTAGCGGGAGTGCGAACTCCTACAATGAGCAGTTCTTC.

The V call is TRBV6-5, the J call TRBJ2-7; no definite D call. Germline V gene lookup returns CDR1 MNHEY and CDR2 SVGAGI. This CDR3 comprises 18 residues. V was pared by 0 bases and J by 7 bases, with 25 bases between. The CDR3 sequence: CASSYSITPGEGKNEQYF. DNA of the CDR3: TGTGCCAGCAGTTACTCGATTACACCTGGTGAAGGGAAGAATGAGCAGTACTTC.

The CDR3 loop is CASSALAGPGANVLTF. In DNA form, the CDR3 reads TGTGCCAGCAGCGCCCTAGCGGGACCCGGGGCCAACGTCCTGACTTTC. The gene calls are TRBV6-2 or TRBV6-3 and TRBJ2-6, with 9 bases matching TRBD2. J lost 4 bases, V lost 6 bases, and 7 bases had no gene match. Looked up from germline, CDR1 is MNHEY and CDR2 is SVGEGT. The CDR3 loop spans 16 amino acids.

In nucleotides, the CDR3 is TGTGCCACAGCGGGGGGGCTTTTAGATACGCAGTATTTT. Translating gives CATAGGLLDTQYF. This chain uses TRBV10-3 with TRBJ2-3; 10 positions match TRBD2. This CDR3 is built from 13 residues. Germline V lookup: CDR1 ENHRY, CDR2 SYGVKD. V gave up 10 bases and J gave up 5 bases; unmatched junction bases: 6.

J is TRBJ1-5 and V is TRBV20-1, with D possibly being TRBD1 (5 bases). Germline V CDR1 and CDR2: DFQATT, SNEGSKA (reference sequence). Trimming stripped 1 base from V and 0 bases from J, with 19 bases between. CDR3 length: 18 amino acids. The CDR3 sequence: CSARVPREGDYSNQPQHF. The DNA of the CDR3 is TGCAGTGCTAGAGTTCCCAGGGAAGGAGATTATAGCAATCAGCCCCAGCATTTT.

V and J are TRBV10-3 and TRBJ2-5, with D possibly called TRBD1 or TRBD2 (5 bases each). V was trimmed by 8 bases and J by 11 bases, leaving 24 bases between them. This CDR3 has 14 residues. Germline-derived CDR1 and CDR2 are ENHRY and SYGVKD. The CDR3 loop is CAIGSGPPFGEQYF. In DNA, the CDR3 is TGTGCCATCGGATCGGGACCACCTTTCGGGGAGCAGTACTTC.

This chain links TRBV20-1 with TRBJ1-2; tentatively, D is TRBD1 (5 bases). V was shortened by 0 bases and J by 2 bases, with 7 bases between the two germline ends. This CDR3 has 13 residues. Germline V gene data show CDR1 as DFQATT and CDR2 as SNEGSKA (reference sequence). The CDR3 DNA reads TGCAGTGCTAGAGAGGACACCAACTATGGCTACACCTTC. This translates into CSAREDTNYGYTF.

The chain combines TRBV20-1 with TRBJ2-5; TRBD1 matches at 9 bases. Germline CDR1 reads DFQATT; CDR2 reads SNEGSKA (reference sequence). The CDR3 contains 14 residues. The V segment lost 3 bases and the J segment 5 bases; nucleotides outside the gene matches: 7. The CDR3 coding sequence is TGCAGTGCTAGCGCGGGACAGGGTTGGGAGACCCAGTACTTC. Its translation: CSASAGQGWETQYF.

V is TRBV29-1 and J is TRBJ2-5; D may match TRBD1 or TRBD2 (5 bases each). Germline V gene lookup returns CDR1 SQVTM and CDR2 ANQGSEA. The germline V and J ends were trimmed by 4 bases and 11 bases, with 20 bases remaining between them. The CDR3 sequence is 13 residues long. The CDR3 DNA is TGCAGCGTTGGCCAACAGGCCGCGGGTGAGCAGTACTTC. It specifies CSVGQQAAGEQYF.

Only one count was recorded for this clonotype. The chain's CDR3 is CASSLDGVLSPLHF. The CDR3 DNA reads as TGTGCCAGCAGTTTAGACGGGGTTCTATCACCCCTCCACTTT. This chain uses TRBV28 with TRBJ1-6; D call uncertain. CDR1 MDHEN and CDR2 SYDVKM come from the germline V gene. V lost 2 bases and J lost 10, with 12 bases in between. The CDR3 spans 14 residues. Drawing the rest from reference TRBV28 and TRBJ1-6, the complete variable domain is DVKVTQSSRYLVKRTGEKVFLECVQDMDHENMFWYRQDPGLGLRLIYFSYDVKMKEKGDIPEGYSVSREKKERFSLILESASTNQTSMYLCASSLDGVLSPLHFGNGTRLTVT.

The table lists this clonotype with a few counts. This sequence joins TRBV5-1 and TRBJ2-5; 12 bases map to TRBD2. The J call is in doubt because the DNA end fits TRBJ2-7 better. The CDR3 consists of 14 residues. Germline values: CDR1 SGHRS, CDR2 YFSETQ. The CDR3 is CASSLGLAGAEQYF. DNA of the CDR3: TGCGCCAGCAGCTTGGGACTAGCGGGAGCCGAGCAGTACTTC.

CDR3 bases: TGTGCCAGCAGTTACGACAGGGGAATCTACAATGAGCAGTTCTTC. Its translation is CASSYDRGIYNEQFF. This chain joins TRBV6-2 or TRBV6-3 and TRBJ2-1; 8 bases map to TRBD1. Germline trimming cut 2 bases from V and 3 bases from J; bases unmatched to any gene: 3. The CDR3 totals 15 residues. The germline gives CDR1 MNHEY, CDR2 SVGEGT.

This clonotype has a count of ten or more. A clone one base away is much larger, so this may be a read error. V and J are TRBV28 and TRBJ2-5; perhaps TRBD1 as D (6 bases). V was trimmed by 5 bases and J by 11 bases, leaving 27 bases between them. The V gene's germline CDR1 is MDHEN and CDR2 SYDVKM. The CDR3 is 16 residues long. In DNA form, the CDR3 reads TGTGCCAGCAGTCCAACCCACAGGATAGGGGACAATGAGCAGTACTTC. Its translation: CASSPTHRIGDNEQYF.

This clonotype came up a few times. The chain links TRBV7-2 to TRBJ1-5, with D possibly TRBD1 on 5 matching bases. Germline CDR1 is SGHTA and CDR2 is FQGNSA. The CDR3 loop spans 14 amino acids. Trimming stripped 2 bases from V and 3 bases from J, with 8 bases between. CDR3: CASSLTGPNQPQHF. CDR3 DNA: TGTGCCAGCAGCTTAACGGGACCCAATCAGCCCCAGCATTTT.